These 16 T cell receptor beta chains were all obtained from the same sample, sequenced in a study of blood T cell repertoires in COVID-19. TCRdb's copy holds only in-frame clones and misses some; the assay was immunoSEQ multiplex PCR. The sample consists of fewer than 150,000 clones, roughly 85% of them appearing once. The sequenced material came from peripheral blood. The receptors come from a human donor in a cohort sampled during active COVID-19.

This clone was found a few times. The gene calls are TRBV7-8 and TRBJ1-5, with 7 bases that match TRBD1. With V trimmed by 6 bases and J by 5 bases, 10 bases remained unmatched. From germline, CDR1 is SGHVS and CDR2 FQNEAQ. The CDR3 covers 15 residues. Here the CDR3 reads CASSHDRVSDQPQHF. CDR3 sequence (DNA): TGTGCCAGCAGTCACGACAGGGTATCTGATCAGCCCCAGCATTTT.

This rearrangement joins TRBV2 to TRBJ1-4; TRBD1 might be the D (6 bases). The CDR3 is made up of 15 amino acids. V was pared by 3 bases and J by 7 bases, with 15 bases between. Germline CDR1 and CDR2: SNHLY and FYNNEI. This chain's CDR3 is CASSDARGFGEKLFF. In DNA form, the CDR3 reads TGTGCCAGCAGTGACGCGAGGGGGTTCGGTGAAAAACTGTTTTTT.

The chain carries TRBV11-2 and TRBJ1-1; unclear D gene. This CDR3 is 17 amino acids long. Germline V gives CDR1 SGHAT, CDR2 FQNNGV. V was clipped by 7 bases and J by 4 bases, with 25 bases between them. The CDR3 DNA is TGTGCCAGCAACTCGGTCTCCGCGGGCCCCGAGGGCACTGAAGCTTTCTTT. It is translated as CASNSVSAGPEGTEAFF.

The chain carries TRBV6-5 and TRBJ1-2, with D maybe TRBD1 (6 bases). V was trimmed by 2 bases and J by 4 bases, leaving 11 bases between them. CDR1 MNHEY and CDR2 SVGAGI come from the germline V gene. The CDR3 totals 14 residues. The CDR3 here is CASSYTGQTYGYTF. CDR3 coding DNA: TGTGCCAGCAGTTACACCGGACAGACCTATGGCTACACCTTC.

The chain recombines TRBV6-7 with TRBJ2-1, with D possibly being TRBD2 (6 bases). TRBV6-7 carries the ORF label, with uncertain function. Deletions cut 11 bases from V and 0 bases from J, with 17 bases between. The CDR3 has 15 residues. The CDR3 DNA sequence: TGTGCCCCAACGAGGAGGGTAAGCTCCTACAATGAGCAGTTCTTC. The encoded protein is CAPTRRVSSYNEQFF.

A note on this clone: At the DNA level, this CDR3 is encoded by other sequences in the same sample as well. The rearrangement links TRBV5-4 to TRBJ2-2; D possibly corresponds to TRBD1 (6 bases). Germline V gene data show CDR1 as SGHNT and CDR2 as YYREEE (reference sequence). V shed 2 bases and J shed 5 bases, with 10 bases lying between them. This CDR3 contains 14 residues. CDR3 region: CASSLQGSTGELFF. The CDR3 region has the DNA TGTGCCAGCAGCTTACAGGGATCTACCGGGGAGCTGTTTTTT.

The chain recombines TRBV7-2 with TRBJ2-2; 8 nucleotides line up with TRBD1. The CDR3 length is 15 residues. V lost 5 bases to trimming and J lost 4 bases; unmatched junction nucleotides: 6. Germline lookup yields CDR1 SGHTA and CDR2 FQGNSA. The CDR3: CASSPRTGSTGELFF. The CDR3 DNA sequence: TGTGCCAGCAGCCCTCGGACAGGGTCCACCGGGGAGCTGTTTTTT.

This chain links TRBV5-4 with TRBJ2-1; 12 bases line up with TRBD2. This CDR3 region has 15 residues. The germline V gene encodes CDR1 SGHNT and CDR2 YYREEE (reference sequence). V trimming: 2 bases; J trimming: 4 bases; junction bases outside the gene matches: 1. For the CDR3, the DNA is TGTGCCAGCAGCTTAGGGACTAGCGGGTACAATGAGCAGTTCTTC. Its translation is CASSLGTSGYNEQFF.

The rearrangement joins TRBV27 to TRBJ2-1, with 8 bases lining up with TRBD2. V lost 3 bases and J lost 6; bases outside the gene matches: 7. Per the germline V gene, CDR1 is MNHEY and CDR2 is SMNVEV (reference sequence). The CDR3 is 15 residues long. This CDR3 is CASSLSGLEGNEQFF. The CDR3 DNA sequence: TGTGCCAGCAGTTTGTCGGGACTAGAGGGCAATGAGCAGTTCTTC.

The rearrangement uses TRBV19 and TRBJ2-1; TRBD2 matches 9 bases. V lost 0 bases to trimming and J lost 3 bases; unmatched junction nucleotides: 6. Germline V lookup: CDR1 LNHDA, CDR2 SQIVND (reference sequence). This CDR3 has 17 amino acids. In nucleotides, the CDR3 is TGTGCCAGTAGTATAGATGTTAGCGGGGGACTCTACAATGAGCAGTTCTTC. This encodes CASSIDVSGGLYNEQFF.

The chain is built from TRBV7-9 and TRBJ2-2; TRBD1 matches at 11 bases. The CDR3 length is 13 residues. CDR1 and CDR2 (germline): SEHNR, FQNEAQ (reference sequence). The junction had 3 bases not matched to a gene; V was cut back by 8 bases and J by 7 bases. The CDR3 reads CASQGQGVGELFF. The CDR3 region has the DNA TGTGCCAGCCAGGGACAGGGGGTCGGGGAGCTGTTTTTT.

The chain is built from TRBV5-5 and TRBJ1-2, with 8 bases matching TRBD1. Per germline, CDR1 SGHKS and CDR2 YYEKEE (reference sequence). Trimming removed 0 bases from V and 2 bases from J; junction bases left unmatched: 0. The CDR3 has 14 residues. CDR3 DNA: TGTGCCAGCAGCTTGGGACAGGGGAACTATGGCTACACCTTC. This sequence encodes CASSLGQGNYGYTF.

V usage is TRBV6-5 and J usage is TRBJ2-7; D gene ambiguous. Germline V gene data show CDR1 as MNHEY and CDR2 as SVGAGI. The V end was cut by 0 bases, the J end by 7 bases, with 13 bases between. The CDR3 is 14 amino acids. DNA of the CDR3: TGTGCCAGCAGTTACTCGCTTCAGTCGAGGGAGCAGTACTTC. It encodes CASSYSLQSREQYF.

This chain uses TRBV15 with TRBJ1-2; 8 nucleotides align to TRBD1. CDR3 length: 15 amino acids. Germline V CDR1 and CDR2: LNHNV, YYDKDF (reference sequence). With V trimmed by 5 bases and J by 3 bases, 8 bases remained unmatched. Written as DNA, the CDR3 is TGTGCCACCAGCGACGGGACAGGCGGGTACTATGGCTACACCTTC. This codes for CATSDGTGGYYGYTF.

The chain combines TRBV4-3 with TRBJ2-7; 8 nucleotides align to TRBD1. The trim removed 3 bases at V and 4 bases at J, leaving 5 bases unmatched. This CDR3 has 14 amino acids. Germline CDR1 is LGHNA and CDR2 is YSLEER. CDR3: CASSQDRVGYEQYF. The CDR3 bases are TGCGCCAGCAGCCAGGACAGGGTTGGTTACGAGCAGTACTTC.

The CDR3 here is CASSPPASGGITDTQYF. The CDR3 nucleotides read TGCGCCAGCAGCCCCCCGGCTAGCGGGGGGATCACAGATACGCAGTATTTT. The chain carries TRBV5-1 and TRBJ2-3, with 11 bases identical to TRBD2. The V gene end was trimmed by 4 bases and the J gene end by 2 bases; junction bases not matched to a gene: 9. This CDR3 comprises 17 residues. CDR1 SGHRS and CDR2 YFSETQ come from the germline V gene.